The entry below describes one T cell receptor beta chain. Each CDR3 protein gets one entry in TCRdb, which reprocessed the 5' RACE reads and gives no DNA. The sample table sets out approximately 400,000 distinct CDR3 sequences. The CDR3 contains 15 residues. Germline V gives CDR1 SGHRS, CDR2 YFSETQ. This sample was included in a study of monozygotic twins with inflammatory bowel disease. The rearrangement links TRBV5-1 to TRBJ2-2; TCRdb returns TRBD1, unconfirmable since there is no DNA. Material: blood. This receptor was taken from a human donor with ulcerative colitis or Crohn's disease, or a healthy co-twin of an affected twin (not recorded which). CDR3 in amino acids: CASSPGTLIPGELFF.